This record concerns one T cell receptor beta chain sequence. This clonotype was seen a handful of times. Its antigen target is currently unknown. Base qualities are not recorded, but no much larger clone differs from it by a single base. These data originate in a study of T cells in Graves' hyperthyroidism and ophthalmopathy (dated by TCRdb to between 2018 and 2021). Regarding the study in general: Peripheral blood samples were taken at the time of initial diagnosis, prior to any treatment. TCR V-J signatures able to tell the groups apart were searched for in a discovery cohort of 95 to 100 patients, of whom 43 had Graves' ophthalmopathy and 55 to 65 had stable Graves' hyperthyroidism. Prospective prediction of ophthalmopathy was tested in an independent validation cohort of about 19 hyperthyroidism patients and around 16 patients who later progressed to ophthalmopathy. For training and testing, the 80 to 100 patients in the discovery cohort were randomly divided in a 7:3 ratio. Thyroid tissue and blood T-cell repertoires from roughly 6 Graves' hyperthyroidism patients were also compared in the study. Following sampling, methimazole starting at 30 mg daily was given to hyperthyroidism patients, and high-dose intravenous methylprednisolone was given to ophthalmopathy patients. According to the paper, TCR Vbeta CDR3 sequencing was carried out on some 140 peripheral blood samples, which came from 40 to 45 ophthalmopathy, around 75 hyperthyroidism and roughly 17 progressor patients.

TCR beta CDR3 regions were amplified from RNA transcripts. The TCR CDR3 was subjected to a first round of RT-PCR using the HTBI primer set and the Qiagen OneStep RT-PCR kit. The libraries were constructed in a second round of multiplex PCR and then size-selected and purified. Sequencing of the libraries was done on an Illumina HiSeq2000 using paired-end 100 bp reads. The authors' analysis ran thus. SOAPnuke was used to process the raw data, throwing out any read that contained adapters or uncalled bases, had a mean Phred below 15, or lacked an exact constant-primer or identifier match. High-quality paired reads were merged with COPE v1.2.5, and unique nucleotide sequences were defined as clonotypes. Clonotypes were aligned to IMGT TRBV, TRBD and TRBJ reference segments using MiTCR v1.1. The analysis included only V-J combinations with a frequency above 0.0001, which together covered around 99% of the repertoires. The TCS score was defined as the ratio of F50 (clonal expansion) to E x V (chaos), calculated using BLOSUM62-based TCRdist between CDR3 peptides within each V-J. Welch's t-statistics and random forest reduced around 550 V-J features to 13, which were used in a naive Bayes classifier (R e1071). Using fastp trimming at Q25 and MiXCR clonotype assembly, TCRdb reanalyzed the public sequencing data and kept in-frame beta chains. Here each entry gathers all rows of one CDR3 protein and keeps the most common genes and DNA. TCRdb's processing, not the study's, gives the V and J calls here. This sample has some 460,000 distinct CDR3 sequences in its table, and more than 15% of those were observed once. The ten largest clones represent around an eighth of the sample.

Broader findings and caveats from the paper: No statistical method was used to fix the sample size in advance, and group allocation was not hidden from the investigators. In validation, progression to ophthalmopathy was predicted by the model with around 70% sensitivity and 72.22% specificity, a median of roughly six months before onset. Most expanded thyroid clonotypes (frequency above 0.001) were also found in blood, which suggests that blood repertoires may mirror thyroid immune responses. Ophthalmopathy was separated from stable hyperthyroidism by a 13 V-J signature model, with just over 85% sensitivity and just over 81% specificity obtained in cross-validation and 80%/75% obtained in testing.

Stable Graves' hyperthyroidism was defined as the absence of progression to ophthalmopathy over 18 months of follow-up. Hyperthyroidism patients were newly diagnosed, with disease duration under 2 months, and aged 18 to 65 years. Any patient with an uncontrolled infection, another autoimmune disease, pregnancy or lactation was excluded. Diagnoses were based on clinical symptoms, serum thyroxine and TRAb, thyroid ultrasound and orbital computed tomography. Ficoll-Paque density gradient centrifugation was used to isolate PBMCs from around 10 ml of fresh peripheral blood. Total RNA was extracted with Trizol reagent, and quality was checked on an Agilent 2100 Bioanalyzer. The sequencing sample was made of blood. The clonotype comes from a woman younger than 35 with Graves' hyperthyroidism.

The DNA sequence is given as TGTGCCAGCAGCCCCCTGTTGGTCGCCAAAAACATTCAGTACTTC. The encoded protein is CASSPLLVAKNIQYF. The rearranged segments are TRBV7-8 and TRBJ2-4; a confident D gene designation cannot be given. From its cysteine to its phenylalanine, the CDR3 spans 15 amino acids. The entry retains the CDR3 DNA only, 45 bases that are in frame from base 1. Between the V and J ends, shortened by 5 bases and 1 base respectively, the junction contains 12 bases. The germline V gene provides CDR1 SGHVS and CDR2 FQNEAQ.